The 10 T cell receptor beta chains listed next were all sequenced from one sample in a study of PD-L1 blockade in urothelial cancer. Measured with immunoSEQ multiplex PCR; TCRdb has only the in-frame clones, and not every one. The profile shows some 100,000 clones, around 90% of them singletons. Described time point: pretreatment peripheral blood. Sequencing used PBMCs, obtained around atezolizumab (anti-PD-L1) treatment. The receptors here all came from an elderly woman with urothelial cancer.

The V gene is TRBV10-1, the J gene TRBJ1-1; D uncertain. CDR3 length: 14 residues. From germline, CDR1 is WNHNN and CDR2 SYGVQD (reference sequence). V was trimmed by 0 bases and J by 4 bases, leaving 9 bases between them. The CDR3 DNA is TGCGCCAGCAGTGAGTCGGGAGGGTCCACTGAAGCTTTCTTT. It specifies CASSESGGSTEAFF.

The chain has TRBV6-5 and TRBJ1-1; TRBD1 matches at 10 bases. The germline gives CDR1 MNHEY, CDR2 SVGAGI. The CDR3 totals 14 residues. V shed 7 bases and J 5 bases; nucleotides not matched to a gene: 7. Written as DNA, the CDR3 is TGTGCCAGCAAAGCCGGGACAGGGGAAACTGAAGCTTTCTTT. Its protein is CASKAGTGETEAFF.

V gene TRBV10-3 combines with J gene TRBJ1-1; no reliable D call. CDR1 and CDR2 from the germline V gene are ENHRY and SYGVKD. CDR3 length equals 13 residues. Trimming cost V 4 bases and J 2 bases, with 8 bases left between them. The CDR3 is CAISAEGNTEAFF. The DNA of the CDR3 is TGTGCCATCAGTGCAGAGGGAAACACTGAAGCTTTCTTT.

The chain recombines TRBV7-9 with TRBJ1-1, with TRBD1 matching over 7 bases. V gave up 3 bases and J gave up 6 bases; unmatched junction bases: 4. The CDR3 is made up of 13 amino acids. Germline CDR1 is SEHNR and CDR2 is FQNEAQ (reference sequence). The CDR3 DNA sequence: TGTGCCAGCAGCTTCGGGACAGTCTCTGAAGCTTTCTTT. This codes for CASSFGTVSEAFF.

V usage is TRBV5-6 and J usage is TRBJ2-2; TRBD2 aligns across 9 bases. The germline V gene has CDR1 SGHDT and CDR2 YYEEEE. This CDR3 is built from 16 residues. With V trimmed by 1 base and J by 2 bases, 3 bases remained unmatched. The CDR3 nucleotides read TGTGCCAGCAGCTTGTTTCTAGCGGGAAACACCGGGGAGCTGTTTTTT. Protein product: CASSLFLAGNTGELFF.

V and J are TRBV5-5 and TRBJ2-5; D not resolved. Trimming stripped 2 bases from V and 2 bases from J, with 7 bases between. CDR1 is SGHKS, CDR2 YYEKEE, per germline (reference sequence). The CDR3 loop spans 13 amino acids. Here the CDR3 reads CASSLTAQETQYF. CDR3 coding DNA: TGTGCCAGCAGCTTAACAGCACAAGAGACCCAGTACTTC.

The chain combines TRBV19 with TRBJ1-1; D gene unclear. Germline loops: CDR1 LNHDA, CDR2 SQIVND (reference sequence). The CDR3 has 12 residues. V gave up 5 bases and J gave up 1 base, with 5 bases separating them. The CDR3 loop is CASSFGNTEAFF. The CDR3 region has the DNA TGTGCCAGTAGTTTCGGGAACACTGAAGCTTTCTTT.

CDR3 amino acids: CASLIRWTGGNQPQHF. The CDR3 DNA reads TGTGCCAGCCTGATTAGGTGGACAGGGGGAAATCAGCCCCAGCATTTT. The chain employs TRBV19 and TRBJ1-5, with TRBD1 matching over 10 bases. V dropped 9 bases and J dropped 4; count of bases not matched to a gene: 12. The CDR3 runs 16 residues. CDR1 is LNHDA, CDR2 SQIVND, per germline (reference sequence).

The CDR3 DNA reads as TGTGCCTGCGAAACACAGGGCGGTGAAAAACTGTTTTTT. It yields the protein CACETQGGEKLFF. The chain recombines TRBV30 with TRBJ1-4; D perhaps matches TRBD1 (6 bases). Trimming removed 6 bases from V and 7 bases from J, with 15 bases in between. Germline-derived CDR1 and CDR2 are GTSNPN and SVGIG (reference sequence). The CDR3 is 13 amino acids.

This chain joins TRBV25-1 and TRBJ2-1, with a weak D call TRBD1 (5 bases). Deletions cut 1 base from V and 11 bases from J, with 9 bases between. This CDR3 region has 12 residues. Germline CDR1 and CDR2: MGHDK and SYGVNS. The CDR3 coding sequence is TGTGCCAGCAGTGAATGGGTGGGGCAGCAGTTCTTC. Translating gives CASSEWVGQQFF.